These T cell receptor beta chains were read from a single sample in a study of blood T cell repertoires in COVID-19. Repertoires were generated with immunoSEQ multiplex PCR, while TCRdb's copy carries only in-frame clones and drops some. The sample yields some 100,000 clones, approximately 91% seen once. The material sequenced was peripheral blood. The receptor source for this set is a man in his fifties or sixties with acute or convalescent COVID-19. CDR3s include the opening cysteine and the closing phenylalanine or tryptophan. D genes are given only for firm matches. Rows give clone size only sometimes, using once, few, many, or a class for an expanded clone.

D gene,V gene,J gene,clone size,CDR3 DNA,CDR3 protein
-,TRBV27,TRBJ1-6,-,TGTGCCAGCAGTGTGCAGGGCAACTATAATTCACCCCTCCACTTT,CASSVQGNYNSPLHF
-,TRBV5-5,TRBJ2-5,-,TGTGCCAGCAGCTTGGCGGGGGAGACCCAGTACTTC,CASSLAGETQYF
TRBD2,TRBV28,TRBJ2-7,-,TGTGCCAGCTTTGAGACGAGCGGGAGAGTTCTGTACTTC,CASFETSGRVLYF
-,TRBV27,TRBJ2-1,once,TGTGCCAGCCTTGCGCGGGGGCGGGGGAATGAGCAGTTCTTC,CASLARGRGNEQFF
TRBD2,TRBV24-1,TRBJ2-3,-,TGTGCCACCAGTGATGACTGGACTAGCGGCACAGATACGCAGTATTTT,CATSDDWTSGTDTQYF
TRBD1,TRBV5-1,TRBJ1-1,-,TGCGCCAGCAGCTCGTCCCGGGACAGGGGAACGAACACTGAAGCTTTCTTT,CASSSSRDRGTNTEAFF
TRBD1,TRBV7-9,TRBJ1-5,-,TGTGCCAGCAGCCCAACAGGGGGCTTAAATCAGCCCCAGCATTTT,CASSPTGGLNQPQHF
-,TRBV6-4,TRBJ2-2,-,TGTGCCAGCAGTGAAGAGACAAACACCGGGGAGCTGTTTTTT,CASSEETNTGELFF
-,TRBV10-3,TRBJ2-3,-,TGTGCCATCAGTGAGGAGGCCGGGGATACGCAGTATTTT,CAISEEAGDTQYF
TRBD2,TRBV4-1,TRBJ2-4,-,TGCGCCAGCAGCCAGGTTCTTAGCGGGAAGGAGTCGGACATTCAGTACTTC,CASSQVLSGKESDIQYF
-,TRBV19,TRBJ1-2,-,TGTGCCAGTAGTATTCGGGGGGCACGCTATGGCTACACCTTC,CASSIRGARYGYTF
-,TRBV28,TRBJ1-1,-,TGTGCCAGCACTACTCTACGGACTGAAGCTTTCTTT,CASTTLRTEAFF
TRBD1,TRBV7-9,TRBJ2-2,few,TGTGCCAGCAGCTTGGGGCAGGGGGCGTCCGGGGAGCTGTTTTTT,CASSLGQGASGELFF
TRBD2,TRBV5-1,TRBJ2-4,-,TGCGCCAGCAGCTTGACCCCGGGACTAGGGAGGAACATTCAGTACTTC,CASSLTPGLGRNIQYF
TRBD1,TRBV20-1,TRBJ1-1,-,TGCAGTGCTAGTGGGACAGGGGTAGACACTGAAGCTTTCTTT,CSASGTGVDTEAFF
-,TRBV19,TRBJ1-1,-,TGTGCCAGTAGTATGATGGGCTCGACAAGCGAAGCTTTCTTT,CASSMMGSTSEAFF
-,TRBV7-9,TRBJ2-2,once,TGTGCCAGCAGGCGGACTATAGGAGGACGGCTCACCGGGGAGCTGTTTTTT,CASRRTIGGRLTGELFF
-,TRBV5-1,TRBJ2-2,-,TGCGCCAGCAGCGACGGACAGATCACCGGGGAGCTGTTTTTT,CASSDGQITGELFF
TRBD2,TRBV24-1,TRBJ2-5,-,TGTGCCACCAGTGTGTCTAGCGGGAGTGAGACCCAGTACTTC,CATSVSSGSETQYF
TRBD1,TRBV4-1,TRBJ2-5,-,TGCGCCAGCAGCCCCCGACAGGGAGAAGAGACCCAGTACTTC,CASSPRQGEETQYF
-,TRBV12-3/TRBV12-4,TRBJ1-1,-,TGTGCCAGCAGGAGCAGGGTGAACACTGAAGCTTTCTTT,CASRSRVNTEAFF
-,TRBV4-2,TRBJ2-1,-,TGTGCCAGCAGCCAAGATCTCGCGGGGCAAGGGTACAATGAGCAGTTCTTC,CASSQDLAGQGYNEQFF
-,TRBV24-1,TRBJ2-5,once,TGTGCCACCAGTGAAAAAGGATTCGGGGAGACCCAGTACTTC,CATSEKGFGETQYF
-,TRBV25-1,TRBJ2-3,-,TGTGCCAGCAGTGAGGAGACAGATACGCAGTATTTT,CASSEETDTQYF
-,TRBV7-3,TRBJ2-1,-,TGTGCCAGCAGCCCCAGGGTAGGGTTCAATGAGCAGTTCTTC,CASSPRVGFNEQFF
-,TRBV19,TRBJ1-1,-,TGTGCCAGTAGTTCAGTGGGTAAGACAGGGAACACTGAAGCTTTCTTT,CASSSVGKTGNTEAFF
TRBD2,TRBV25-1,TRBJ2-7,-,TGTGCCAGCAGTGTAAGCGGGAGCGGCGAGCAGTACTTC,CASSVSGSGEQYF
-,TRBV25-1,TRBJ1-1,-,TGTGCCAGCAGTGAATCGGGGGGGCTCGGCACTGAAGCTTTCTTT,CASSESGGLGTEAFF
TRBD1,TRBV6-1,TRBJ2-6,-,TGTGCCAGCAGTGAAGCGCTGGGCAGGGGGTCGTCTGGGGCCAACGTCCTGACTTTC,CASSEALGRGSSGANVLTF
TRBD1,TRBV18,TRBJ1-1,-,TGTGCCAGCTCCGCACAGGGGATATCGAACACTGAAGCTTTCTTT,CASSAQGISNTEAFF
TRBD2,TRBV30,TRBJ2-2,-,TGTGCCGGGTATAGCGGGGCGAACACCGGGGAGCTGTTTTTT,CAGYSGANTGELFF
-,TRBV30,TRBJ1-4,-,TGTGCCTGGAGTGTACGGCAGGGAGAAAAACTGTTTTTT,CAWSVRQGEKLFF
-,TRBV30,TRBJ1-4,-,TGTGCCTGGAGTAGGGGGAGGGGGGAAGAAAAACTGTTTTTT,CAWSRGRGEEKLFF
-,TRBV5-4,TRBJ1-2,-,TGTGCCAGCAGCTTTATCGACACCGACGGCTACACCTTC,CASSFIDTDGYTF
-,TRBV28,TRBJ1-3,-,TGTGCCAGCAGACGACAGGATATCTCTGGAAACACCATATATTTT,CASRRQDISGNTIYF
TRBD2,TRBV24-1,TRBJ2-5,-,TGTGCCACCAGCCTAGGGGCGGGAGGATACCAAGAGACCCAGTACTTC,CATSLGAGGYQETQYF
-,TRBV29-1,TRBJ1-2,-,TGCAGCGTTGAAGCAAACTATGGCTACACCTTC,CSVEANYGYTF
-,TRBV2,TRBJ2-7,-,TGTGCCAGCGTAGCGAAATCCTACGAGCAGTACTTC,CASVAKSYEQYF
TRBD1,TRBV13,TRBJ1-2,-,TGTGCCAGCAGCTCCCGACAGGGAAGGGGCTATGGCTACACCTTC,CASSSRQGRGYGYTF